A selection of T cell receptor beta chains follows, all from one sample in a study of blood T cell repertoires in COVID-19. The repertoire was sequenced with immunoSEQ multiplex PCR; TCRdb's copy has only in-frame clones and lacks some. The sample has roughly 160,000 clones, approximately 86% seen once; the top ten hold 0.99%. The sequenced sample consisted of peripheral blood. The source is a man younger than 35 with acute or convalescent COVID-19. CDR3s leave out the opening cysteine and the closing phenylalanine or tryptophan. Fields, in order: D gene, V gene, J gene, CDR3 protein. A D gene is named only where the DNA matches it firmly.

d_call: NA; v_call: TRBV28; j_call: TRBJ1-2; cdr3_aa: ASSFIGVGGYT
d_call: TRBD1; v_call: TRBV6-7; j_call: TRBJ2-5; cdr3_aa: ASSDPLMTGKATQY
d_call: NA; v_call: TRBV11-1; j_call: TRBJ2-5; cdr3_aa: ASSLGARQETQY
d_call: NA; v_call: TRBV7-9; j_call: TRBJ2-2; cdr3_aa: ASSSPRTGELF
d_call: TRBD1; v_call: TRBV27; j_call: TRBJ2-5; cdr3_aa: ASSIRGTETQY
d_call: TRBD1; v_call: TRBV2; j_call: TRBJ1-4; cdr3_aa: ASSASGQHNEKLF
d_call: NA; v_call: TRBV5-1; j_call: TRBJ1-1; cdr3_aa: ASSLDRPGIWNTEAF
d_call: TRBD1; v_call: TRBV7-9; j_call: TRBJ2-1; cdr3_aa: ASSWGQYNEQF
d_call: NA; v_call: TRBV30; j_call: TRBJ1-2; cdr3_aa: AGTWTYANYGYT
d_call: TRBD2; v_call: TRBV7-7; j_call: TRBJ2-5; cdr3_aa: ASSTGLAGGQETQY
d_call: NA; v_call: TRBV6-1; j_call: TRBJ1-1; cdr3_aa: ASSDRGLYTEAF
d_call: NA; v_call: TRBV19; j_call: TRBJ1-5; cdr3_aa: ASSLPTDLYSNQPQH
d_call: NA; v_call: TRBV25-1; j_call: TRBJ1-3; cdr3_aa: ASSEFRGQKTSGNTIY
d_call: TRBD1; v_call: TRBV7-7; j_call: TRBJ2-3; cdr3_aa: ASSPGRGWTDTQY
d_call: NA; v_call: TRBV7-9; j_call: TRBJ2-1; cdr3_aa: ASSLSTGGVVDEQF
d_call: NA; v_call: TRBV7-6; j_call: TRBJ2-5; cdr3_aa: ASSLGSETQY
d_call: NA; v_call: TRBV19; j_call: TRBJ1-3; cdr3_aa: ASSPASAGNTIY
d_call: TRBD1; v_call: TRBV6-6; j_call: TRBJ1-5; cdr3_aa: ASRNQQGQGEPQH
d_call: NA; v_call: TRBV19; j_call: TRBJ2-5; cdr3_aa: ASSIMIGSQETQY
d_call: NA; v_call: TRBV4-1; j_call: TRBJ1-5; cdr3_aa: ASSPLSSNQPQH
d_call: NA; v_call: TRBV30; j_call: TRBJ1-1; cdr3_aa: AWSYRVMNTEAF
d_call: TRBD1; v_call: TRBV3-1/TRBV3-2; j_call: TRBJ1-1; cdr3_aa: ASSLDRGTEAF
d_call: NA; v_call: TRBV7-3; j_call: TRBJ2-5; cdr3_aa: ASSPAPGLMSAQY
d_call: TRBD1; v_call: TRBV15; j_call: TRBJ1-5; cdr3_aa: ATSRPGQGNQPQH
d_call: TRBD2; v_call: TRBV5-1; j_call: TRBJ2-5; cdr3_aa: ASSALAAQETQY
d_call: NA; v_call: TRBV7-2; j_call: TRBJ2-5; cdr3_aa: ASSLAGGATETQY
d_call: NA; v_call: TRBV30; j_call: TRBJ1-2; cdr3_aa: AWSVRQLGAYGYT
d_call: NA; v_call: TRBV7-9; j_call: TRBJ1-4; cdr3_aa: ASSLTPQVLSNEKLF
d_call: NA; v_call: TRBV18; j_call: TRBJ2-5; cdr3_aa: ASSPPPGETQY
d_call: NA; v_call: TRBV19; j_call: TRBJ1-2; cdr3_aa: ASSIGTDIYGYT
d_call: TRBD1; v_call: TRBV6-5; j_call: TRBJ2-5; cdr3_aa: ASSYSNGQGAETQY
d_call: TRBD2; v_call: TRBV25-1; j_call: TRBJ2-7; cdr3_aa: ASSGEGASSGDEQY
d_call: TRBD1; v_call: TRBV6-4; j_call: TRBJ2-2; cdr3_aa: ASSLDPGTGAGELF
d_call: NA; v_call: TRBV7-2; j_call: TRBJ2-5; cdr3_aa: ASIPSPGRETQY
d_call: NA; v_call: TRBV30; j_call: TRBJ1-1; cdr3_aa: AWSVGQQGTEAF
d_call: NA; v_call: TRBV5-8; j_call: TRBJ1-6; cdr3_aa: ASSLGGRNSPLH
d_call: NA; v_call: TRBV4-2; j_call: TRBJ1-1; cdr3_aa: ASSQAARGGETEAF
d_call: NA; v_call: TRBV20-1; j_call: TRBJ1-5; cdr3_aa: SASFPPGTADSNQPQH
d_call: NA; v_call: TRBV9; j_call: TRBJ1-5; cdr3_aa: ASSPPGVNQPQH
d_call: NA; v_call: TRBV19; j_call: TRBJ1-5; cdr3_aa: ASNPGSNQPQH
d_call: NA; v_call: TRBV19; j_call: TRBJ1-2; cdr3_aa: ASREGLYGYT
d_call: TRBD1; v_call: TRBV6-5; j_call: TRBJ1-2; cdr3_aa: ASSYDPTGPNYGYT
d_call: TRBD2; v_call: TRBV7-2; j_call: TRBJ2-1; cdr3_aa: ASNPGRAVPNEQF
d_call: TRBD1; v_call: TRBV4-1; j_call: TRBJ2-1; cdr3_aa: ASSQADRAIYNEQF
d_call: NA; v_call: TRBV29-1; j_call: TRBJ1-2; cdr3_aa: SVEDSSAWT
d_call: NA; v_call: TRBV19; j_call: TRBJ1-1; cdr3_aa: ASSIGQENTEAF
d_call: NA; v_call: TRBV18; j_call: TRBJ1-5; cdr3_aa: ASSPMREGQPQH
d_call: TRBD1; v_call: TRBV28; j_call: TRBJ1-6; cdr3_aa: ASRLRDRPNSPLH
d_call: NA; v_call: TRBV19; j_call: TRBJ1-1; cdr3_aa: ASRGRENTEAF
d_call: TRBD1; v_call: TRBV2; j_call: TRBJ2-5; cdr3_aa: ASSRTGGREETQY
d_call: NA; v_call: TRBV7-3; j_call: TRBJ2-5; cdr3_aa: ASSKSGDIPSETQY
d_call: TRBD1; v_call: TRBV29-1; j_call: TRBJ2-7; cdr3_aa: SVEDLQGRYEQY
d_call: NA; v_call: TRBV7-9; j_call: TRBJ1-3; cdr3_aa: ASSLRVASNGNTIY
d_call: NA; v_call: TRBV29-1; j_call: TRBJ1-2; cdr3_aa: SVADRNYGYT
d_call: TRBD1; v_call: TRBV7-6; j_call: TRBJ1-2; cdr3_aa: ASSLAQGATYGYT
d_call: NA; v_call: TRBV7-5; j_call: TRBJ1-5; cdr3_aa: VRSFSSRDTGQPQH
d_call: NA; v_call: TRBV12-3/TRBV12-4; j_call: TRBJ2-7; cdr3_aa: ASSSSTDEQY
d_call: TRBD1; v_call: TRBV30; j_call: TRBJ1-1; cdr3_aa: AWRRDRVLGNTKAF
d_call: NA; v_call: TRBV30; j_call: TRBJ2-2; cdr3_aa: AWARSNTGELF
d_call: TRBD2; v_call: TRBV15; j_call: TRBJ2-3; cdr3_aa: ATSPRGGQGDTQY